The 23 T cell receptor beta chains below all came from one sample that was sequenced in a study of T cell responses to AZD1222 COVID-19 vaccine. Clones were read by immunoSEQ multiplex PCR, and TCRdb kept only the in-frame ones, dropping some. The table has some 150,000 clones, roughly nine tenths seen once; the top ten hold approximately 20%. This specimen consisted of peripheral blood, obtained on day 0 of AZD1222 vaccination. The receptors here all came from an adult in good health.

The chain links TRBV9 to TRBJ2-7; D unclear. The ends were cut back, 4 bases at V and 2 bases at J, with 10 bases in the middle. CDR1 SGDLS and CDR2 YYNGEE come from the germline V gene. The CDR3 is 13 residues long. The CDR3 protein is CASSSDPAYEQYF. CDR3 nucleotides: TGTGCCAGCAGCTCCGACCCTGCCTACGAGCAGTACTTC.

The chain has TRBV4-1 and TRBJ1-5, with D perhaps matching TRBD1 (5 bases). Trimming took 1 base from V and 1 from J, leaving 11 bases between them. The CDR3 contains 16 residues. The germline V gene encodes CDR1 MGHRA and CDR2 YSYEKL. The CDR3 spells CASSQAGKGSNQPQHF. CDR3 sequence (DNA): TGCGCCAGCAGCCAAGCCGGAAAGGGGAGCAATCAGCCCCAGCATTTT.

This chain connects TRBV10-3 to TRBJ2-7, with D maybe TRBD1 (6 bases). Trimming cost V 3 bases and J 3 bases, with 15 bases left between them. The germline V gene has CDR1 ENHRY and CDR2 SYGVKD. This CDR3 has 15 amino acids. CDR3 nucleotides: TGTGCCATCAGTGAACCTTCCGGGACACGCTACGAGCAGTACTTC. This codes for CAISEPSGTRYEQYF.

This chain connects TRBV5-1 to TRBJ2-3; D is uncertain. CDR3 size: 14 residues. Per germline, CDR1 SGHRS and CDR2 YFSETQ. Trimming shortened V by 3 bases and J by 2 bases, and 10 bases separated the two germline ends. CDR3 bases: TGCGCCAGCAGCTACCGGGTCTCCACAGATACGCAGTATTTT. This translates into CASSYRVSTDTQYF.

The rearrangement joins TRBV30 to TRBJ1-5; 8 bases fit TRBD1. V was pared by 5 bases and J by 7 bases, with 7 bases of the junction left unmatched. This CDR3 is built from 13 residues. Germline V gene lookup returns CDR1 GTSNPN and CDR2 SVGIG (reference sequence). The CDR3 nucleotides read TGTGCCTGGGCCTACAGGGGGACCCAGCCCCAGCATTTT. Its protein is CAWAYRGTQPQHF.

The chain has TRBV5-1 and TRBJ1-4; no reliable D call. Germline values: CDR1 SGHRS, CDR2 YFSETQ. This CDR3 is built from 17 residues. With 0 bases removed from V and 5 bases from J, the gap between germline ends came to 17 bases. The DNA of the CDR3 is TGCGCCAGCAGCTTGGGGCAGTCCACCAGATCGAATGAAAAACTGTTTTTT. This codes for CASSLGQSTRSNEKLFF. The entire variable domain, with the rest obtained from reference TRBV5-1 and TRBJ1-4, is as follows: KAGVTQTPRYLIKTRGQQVTLSCSPISGHRSVSWYQQTPGQGLQFLFEYFSETQRNKGNFPGRFSGRQFSNSRSEMNVSTLELGDSALYLCASSLGQSTRSNEKLFFGSGTQLSVL.

The chain carries TRBV9 and TRBJ2-7; D gene unclear. The CDR3 is 11 amino acids. Per the germline V gene, CDR1 is SGDLS and CDR2 is YYNGEE. V lost 10 bases and J 0 bases, leaving 8 bases between the germline ends. The CDR3 sequence: CAGLFSYEQYF. DNA for the CDR3: TGTGCCGGCTTATTCTCCTACGAGCAGTACTTC.

This clone was observed a single time. The V gene is TRBV24-1, the J gene TRBJ1-1; TRBD1 matches at 7 bases. J lost 1 base, V lost 7 bases, and 5 bases had no gene match. The CDR3 extends over 14 amino acids. Germline V gives CDR1 KGHDR, CDR2 SFDVKD. CDR3 in DNA: TGTGCCACCAGGGGGGACAGAGAGAACACTGAAGCTTTCTTT. It is translated as CATRGDRENTEAFF.

V gene TRBV11-2 combines with J gene TRBJ2-5, with D unclear. Trimming took off 0 bases at V and 2 bases at J, with 7 bases between the two ends. This CDR3 is 14 amino acids long. CDR1 is SGHAT and CDR2 is FQNNGV in the germline V gene. CDR3 nucleotide sequence: TGTGCCAGCAGCTTAGATCTGACACAAGAGACCCAGTACTTC. Protein: CASSLDLTQETQYF.

This clone was picked up one time. This sequence joins TRBV7-2 and TRBJ1-3; D uncertain. Germline CDR1 SGHTA, CDR2 FQGNSA. This CDR3 region has 16 residues. The V end was cut by 4 bases, the J end by 4 bases, with 17 bases between. Written as DNA, the CDR3 is TGTGCCAGCAGCTCCGGACCCGGTAGATTCGGAAACACCATATATTTT. Translating it yields CASSSGPGRFGNTIYF.

The chain couples TRBV3-1 (or the pseudogene TRBV3-2) to TRBJ2-5; TRBD2 matches 10 bases. Germline-derived CDR1 and CDR2 are LGHDT and YNNKEL (reference sequence). The length of the CDR3 is 20 residues. The V segment lost 3 bases and the J segment 5 bases; nucleotides outside the gene matches: 21. CDR3 nucleotide sequence: TGTGCCAGCAGCCATAACTGGGGGCTAGCGGGAGTTAAGGGGAGGGAGACCCAGTACTTC. This translates into CASSHNWGLAGVKGRETQYF.

V is TRBV4-3 and J is TRBJ1-6; D gene uncertain. The V and J ends lost 2 bases and 10 bases respectively, with 9 bases between them. Germline CDR1 and CDR2: LGHNA and YSLEER. This CDR3 comprises 13 residues. CDR3 DNA: TGCGCCAGCAGCCAAAATCCACAGTCACCCCTCCACTTT. Its translation: CASSQNPQSPLHF.

The rearrangement uses TRBV7-3 and TRBJ1-1, with D hard to call. Per germline, CDR1 SGHTA and CDR2 FQGTGA. The CDR3 runs 13 residues. V shed 5 bases and J shed 1 base, with 8 bases lying between them. The CDR3 coding sequence is TGTGCCAGCAGCCCGGACGCGAACACTGAAGCTTTCTTT. This codes for CASSPDANTEAFF.

A single count supports this clone. The chain couples TRBV14 to TRBJ2-7, with D perhaps TRBD2 (5 bases). The CDR3 spans 13 residues. Trimming removed 0 bases from V and 6 bases from J, with 9 bases in between. The V gene's germline CDR1 is SGHDN and CDR2 FVKESK. The CDR3 sequence is CASSQDLRAEQYF. CDR3 nucleotides: TGTGCCAGCAGCCAAGATCTGAGGGCCGAGCAGTACTTC.

The rearrangement joins TRBV2 to TRBJ2-2; D is perhaps TRBD1 (6 bases). Germline-derived CDR1 and CDR2 are SNHLY and FYNNEI. Trimming removed 6 bases at V and 0 bases at J, with 14 bases between. This CDR3 has 16 residues. The CDR3 here is CASSRAGTTNTGELFF. The DNA for the CDR3 is TGTGCCAGCAGCCGCGCCGGGACAACGAACACCGGGGAGCTGTTTTTT.

This clone was observed a single time. The chain uses TRBV14 and TRBJ1-3; D call uncertain. There are 12 residues in the CDR3. CDR1 SGHDN and CDR2 FVKESK come from the germline V gene. The ends were cut back, 4 bases at V and 8 bases at J, with 9 bases in the middle. CDR3 sequence (DNA): TGTGCCAGCAGCCCCTTTCCGGACACCATATATTTT. It translates to CASSPFPDTIYF.

J is TRBJ2-3 and V is TRBV19, with TRBD2 identical over 9 bases. The J segment lost 0 bases and the V segment lost 5 bases, leaving 9 bases of the junction unmatched. Germline loops: CDR1 LNHDA, CDR2 SQIVND (reference sequence). The CDR3 extends over 17 amino acids. The CDR3, as DNA: TGTGCCAGTAGTTTGTTAGCGGGGGCTACTAGCACAGATACGCAGTATTTT. Translating gives CASSLLAGATSTDTQYF.

The V and J genes are TRBV24-1 and TRBJ2-3; D is unresolved. CDR1 and CDR2 from the germline V gene are KGHDR and SFDVKD. Trimming cost V 4 bases and J 2 bases, with 9 bases left between them. This CDR3 spans 14 amino acids. The CDR3 nucleotides are TGTGCCACCAGTGAGCCGGGCTTCACAGATACGCAGTATTTT. It encodes CATSEPGFTDTQYF.

The V and J genes are TRBV24-1 and TRBJ2-2; 8 bases are a match to TRBD1. The trim removed 3 bases at V and 7 bases at J, leaving 6 bases unmatched. The CDR3 runs to 15 residues. Germline CDR1 reads KGHDR; CDR2 reads SFDVKD. The CDR3 sequence: CATSDRQGLGGELFF. DNA for the CDR3: TGTGCCACCAGTGATCGACAGGGGTTAGGCGGGGAGCTGTTTTTT.

The chain links TRBV24-1 to TRBJ1-2, with no clear D. Between the trimmed V and J ends, which lost 7 bases and 7 bases, there was a span of 9 bases. The V gene's germline CDR1 is KGHDR and CDR2 SFDVKD. The CDR3 length is 11 residues. CDR3 amino acids: CATRGASGYTF. The CDR3 DNA is TGTGCCACCAGGGGTGCGAGTGGCTACACCTTC.

The chain is built from TRBV9 and TRBJ1-6; D uncertain. This CDR3 region has 16 residues. Deletions cut 0 bases from V and 10 bases from J, with 17 bases between. Germline CDR1 reads SGDLS; CDR2 reads YYNGEE. The CDR3 DNA is TGTGCCAGCAGCGTAGCGCCAGACCCCGATACATCACCCCTCCACTTT. Translated: CASSVAPDPDTSPLHF.

V gene TRBV29-1 combines with J gene TRBJ1-2; TRBD1 matches 7 bases. CDR3 size: 13 residues. Trimming at V came to 4 bases and at J to 0 bases, leaving 2 bases not matched to a gene. Germline assignment: CDR1 SQVTM and CDR2 ANQGSEA. CDR3 DNA: TGCAGCGTTGGACAGGGAACTAACTATGGCTACACCTTC. Its protein product is CSVGQGTNYGYTF.

The V and J genes are TRBV2 and TRBJ2-2; D may match TRBD1 or TRBD2 (5 bases each). The germline CDR1 and CDR2 sequences are SNHLY and FYNNEI. There are 14 residues in the CDR3. The V and J ends lost 7 bases and 2 bases respectively, with 11 bases between them. The CDR3 DNA follows: TGTGCCAGCACTGGGACGGAAAACACCGGGGAGCTGTTTTTT. As protein: CASTGTENTGELFF.